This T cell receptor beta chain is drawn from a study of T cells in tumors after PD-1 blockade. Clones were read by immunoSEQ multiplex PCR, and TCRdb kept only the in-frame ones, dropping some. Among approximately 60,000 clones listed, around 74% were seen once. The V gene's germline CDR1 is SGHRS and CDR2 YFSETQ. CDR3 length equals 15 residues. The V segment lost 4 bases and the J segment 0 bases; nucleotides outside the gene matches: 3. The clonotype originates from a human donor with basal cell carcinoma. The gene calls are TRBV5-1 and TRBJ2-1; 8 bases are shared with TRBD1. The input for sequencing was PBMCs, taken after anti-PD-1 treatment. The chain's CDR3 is CASSPDRGSYNEQFF. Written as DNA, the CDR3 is TGCGCCAGCAGCCCAGACAGGGGCTCCTACAATGAGCAGTTCTTC.